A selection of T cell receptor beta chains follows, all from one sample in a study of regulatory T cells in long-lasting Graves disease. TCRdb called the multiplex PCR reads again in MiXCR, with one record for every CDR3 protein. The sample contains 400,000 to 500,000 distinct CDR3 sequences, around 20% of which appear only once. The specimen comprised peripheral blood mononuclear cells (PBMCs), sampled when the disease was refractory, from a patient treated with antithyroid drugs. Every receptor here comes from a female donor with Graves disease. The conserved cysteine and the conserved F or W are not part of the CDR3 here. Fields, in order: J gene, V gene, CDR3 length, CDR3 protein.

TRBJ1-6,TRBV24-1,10,ATSVPNSPLH
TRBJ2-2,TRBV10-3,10,AISGVPGELF
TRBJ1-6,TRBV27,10,ASGTGASPLH
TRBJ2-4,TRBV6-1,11,ASIQGATDIQY
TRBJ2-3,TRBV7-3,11,ASSSSGGDTQY
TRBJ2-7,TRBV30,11,ALAPRGSYEQY
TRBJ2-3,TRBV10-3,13,AISETQRSTDTQY
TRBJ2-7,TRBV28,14,ASSHYMGGGTYEQY
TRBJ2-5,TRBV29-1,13,SVQTWEGRGETQY
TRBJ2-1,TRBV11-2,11,ASSLGVYNEQF
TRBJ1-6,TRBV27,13,ASTESGGPNSPLH
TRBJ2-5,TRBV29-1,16,SAVGPSFPWREMETQY
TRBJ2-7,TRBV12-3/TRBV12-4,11,ASRPLAGGGQY
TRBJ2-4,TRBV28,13,ASYTIRGGKNIQY
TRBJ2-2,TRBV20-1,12,SALRGDHTGELF
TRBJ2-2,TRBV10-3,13,AISESLAGTGELF
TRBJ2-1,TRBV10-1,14,ASSSSLVAGNNEQF
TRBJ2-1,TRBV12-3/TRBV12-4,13,ASSLRRAQYNEQF
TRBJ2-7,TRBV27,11,ASRQGAMGEQY
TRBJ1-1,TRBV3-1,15,VSSQGLGPMVNTEAF
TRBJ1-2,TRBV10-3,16,AISEGSGYRAENYGYT
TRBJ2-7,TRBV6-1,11,ASSPSSGPEQY
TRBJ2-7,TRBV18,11,ASSQRTDYEQY
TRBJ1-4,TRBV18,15,ASSQDRETASNEKLF
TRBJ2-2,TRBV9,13,ASSGLAQNTGELF
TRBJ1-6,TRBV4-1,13,ASSQEGRGSEPLH
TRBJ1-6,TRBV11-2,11,ASSLDLGSPLH
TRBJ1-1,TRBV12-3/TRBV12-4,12,ASSEEGGWTEAF
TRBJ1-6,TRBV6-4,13,ASSDQGLGNSPLH
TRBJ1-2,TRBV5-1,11,ASSLAGEEGYT
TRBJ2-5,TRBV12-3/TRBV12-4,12,ASSLMETKETQY
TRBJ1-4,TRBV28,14,ASSERGTGFSEKLF
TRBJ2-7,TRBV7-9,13,ASSIERDRPYEQY
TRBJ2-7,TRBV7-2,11,ASSRTVSYEQY
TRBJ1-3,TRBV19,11,ASRGSSGNTIY
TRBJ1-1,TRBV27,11,ASSFRSNTEAF
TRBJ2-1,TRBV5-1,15,ASGRTPPSGRVDEQF
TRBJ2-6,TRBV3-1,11,ASKGAGANVLT
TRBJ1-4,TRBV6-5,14,ASSYKGHWANEKLF
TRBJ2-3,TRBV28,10,ASRQTRDTQY
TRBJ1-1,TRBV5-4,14,ASSLGSGQGDTEAF
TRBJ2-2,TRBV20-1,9,SVPYTGELF
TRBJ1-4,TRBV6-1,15,ASSEVSTGKTNEKLF
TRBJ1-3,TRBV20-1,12,SASGRSSGNTIY
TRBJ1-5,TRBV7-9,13,ASSRGMVDDQPQH
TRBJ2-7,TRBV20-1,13,SARGRSGRGGEQY
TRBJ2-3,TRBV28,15,ASSPQGLAESTDTQY
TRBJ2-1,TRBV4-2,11,ASSPGLVNEQF
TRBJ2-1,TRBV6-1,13,ASTPRAGPFNEQF
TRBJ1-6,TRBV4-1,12,ASSQEVYNSPLH
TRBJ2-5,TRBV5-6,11,ASSVGQRETQY
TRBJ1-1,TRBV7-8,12,ASSQRTGKTEAF
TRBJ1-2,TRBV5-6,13,ASSLALGQGGGYT
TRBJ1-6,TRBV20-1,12,SSTGLSYNSPLH
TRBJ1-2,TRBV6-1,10,ASSSGTDGYT
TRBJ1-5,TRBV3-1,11,ASSSTTFQPQH
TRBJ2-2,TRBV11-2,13,ASSLVSGVTGELF
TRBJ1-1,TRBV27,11,ASRVQMNTEAF
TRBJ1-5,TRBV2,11,ASRPGVGQPQH
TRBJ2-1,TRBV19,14,ASSITGTSGYNEQF